These T cell receptor beta chains were read from a single sample in a study of OX40 agonist ivuxolimab in advanced cancers. Produced via immunoSEQ multiplex PCR; TCRdb's table is partial and in-frame only. The sample consists of more than 55,000 clones, roughly 89% of them appearing once. The source material was CD4+ or CD8+ T cells sorted from blood, sampled in a trial of the OX40 agonist ivuxolimab. The receptors originated from an adult with an advanced solid tumor such as melanoma, head and neck, liver or kidney cancer. Both conserved end residues are part of each CDR3. A D gene is named only where the DNA matches it firmly. Rows give clone size only sometimes, using once, few, many, or a class for an expanded clone.

J: TRBJ2-3
size: -
V: TRBV7-7
D: -
CDR3: CASSLDTRDTQYF
DNA: TGTGCTAGCAGCTTAGATACCCGAGATACGCAGTATTTT

J: TRBJ2-5
size: once
V: TRBV4-3
D: TRBD2
CDR3: CASSQEASGGRRVETQYF
DNA: TGCGCCAGCAGCCAAGAGGCTAGCGGGGGTCGGCGGGTAGAGACCCAGTACTTC

J: TRBJ2-2
size: -
V: TRBV5-1
D: -
CDR3: CASSLVVSYTGELFF
DNA: TGCGCCAGCAGCTTGGTGGTCAGTTACACCGGGGAGCTGTTTTTT

J: TRBJ1-5
size: -
V: TRBV7-2
D: -
CDR3: CASSRGGSNQPQHF
DNA: TGTGCCAGCAGCCGGGGGGGGAGCAATCAGCCCCAGCATTTT

J: TRBJ2-7
size: -
V: TRBV7-2
D: TRBD2
CDR3: CASSFGGDSYEQYF
DNA: TGTGCCAGCAGCTTCGGGGGGGACTCCTACGAGCAGTACTTC

J: TRBJ1-1
size: -
V: TRBV18
D: -
CDR3: CASSQGQRNTEAFF
DNA: TGTGCCAGCTCACAAGGACAGCGAAACACTGAAGCTTTCTTT

J: TRBJ1-3
size: -
V: TRBV4-3
D: -
CDR3: CASSQDGQGGSGNTIYF
DNA: TGCGCCAGCAGCCAAGATGGGCAGGGTGGGTCTGGAAACACCATATATTTT

J: TRBJ1-3
size: -
V: TRBV29-1
D: -
CDR3: CSVEGGDSGNTIYF
DNA: TGCAGCGTCGAGGGGGGGGACTCTGGAAACACCATATATTTT

J: TRBJ2-5
size: -
V: TRBV6-1
D: TRBD1
CDR3: CASSGRGRGETQYF
DNA: TGTGCCAGCAGTGGCAGGGGGCGCGGAGAGACCCAGTACTTC

J: TRBJ2-4
size: once
V: TRBV6-5
D: -
CDR3: CASSPLAGAKNIQYF
DNA: TGTGCCAGCAGTCCGTTGGCCGGAGCCAAAAACATTCAGTACTTC

J: TRBJ2-1
size: -
V: TRBV23-1
D: TRBD2
CDR3: CASSQSPVSSGRIPTDNEQFF
DNA: TGCGCCAGCAGTCAATCTCCAGTCAGCAGCGGGAGGATCCCCACTGACAATGAGCAGTTCTTC

J: TRBJ1-4
size: -
V: TRBV6-5
D: -
CDR3: CASSFTLASANEKLFF
DNA: TGTGCCAGCAGTTTTACCTTGGCCTCAGCTAATGAAAAACTGTTTTTT

J: TRBJ1-5
size: -
V: TRBV19
D: -
CDR3: CASSERHSNQPQHF
DNA: TGTGCCAGCTCGGAACGCCATAGCAATCAGCCCCAGCATTTT

J: TRBJ1-4
size: -
V: TRBV19
D: TRBD1
CDR3: CASSPRTGANEKLFF
DNA: TGTGCCAGTAGTCCCCGGACAGGGGCTAATGAAAAACTGTTTTTT

J: TRBJ2-7
size: -
V: TRBV10-1
D: -
CDR3: CASSEFGLGSYEQYF
DNA: TGCGCCAGCAGTGAGTTTGGCCTAGGATCATACGAGCAGTACTTC

J: TRBJ2-2
size: few
V: TRBV27
D: TRBD1
CDR3: CASSLSVDRVGGELFF
DNA: TGTGCCAGCAGTTTATCCGTGGACAGGGTCGGCGGGGAGCTGTTTTTT

J: TRBJ2-3
size: -
V: TRBV5-1
D: -
CDR3: CASSPRDPSTDTQYF
DNA: TGCGCCAGCAGCCCCCGGGACCCTAGCACAGATACGCAGTATTTT

J: TRBJ1-5
size: -
V: TRBV30
D: -
CDR3: CAWSVGRDQPQHF
DNA: TGTGCCTGGAGTGTAGGTAGGGACCAGCCCCAGCATTTT

J: TRBJ1-1
size: -
V: TRBV6-5
D: -
CDR3: CASSYEGRVSTEAFF
DNA: TGTGCCAGCAGTTATGAGGGACGGGTGTCCACTGAAGCTTTCTTT

J: TRBJ2-5
size: -
V: TRBV7-8
D: TRBD2
CDR3: CASSLGLARTQETQYF
DNA: TGTGCCAGCAGCCTCGGACTAGCGCGTACACAAGAGACCCAGTACTTC

J: TRBJ1-4
size: -
V: TRBV6-5
D: -
CDR3: CASSPRRDEKLFF
DNA: TGTGCCAGCAGTCCCCGGAGGGATGAAAAACTGTTTTTT

J: TRBJ2-5
size: -
V: TRBV5-1
D: -
CDR3: CASSLWGGRETQYF
DNA: TGCGCCAGCAGCTTGTGGGGGGGGCGGGAGACCCAGTACTTC